This TCR beta chain was sequenced in a study of human T cells and chemical hapten exposure. The time point: patch test 1, 2 weeks after DPC sensitization. Treatment in this sample: therapeutic diphenylcyclopropenone sensitization with weekly scalp DPC. Each CDR3 protein is one row after TCRdb ran MiXCR on the RACE reads. The repertoire consists of just over 80,000 distinct CDR3 sequences, with around 10% occurring once and the leading ten covering about 4.2%. Germline V gene lookup returns CDR1 SGHRS and CDR2 YFSETQ. The CDR3 is 14 amino acids. V lost 0 bases and J 2 bases, leaving 9 bases between the germline ends.

The material sequenced was whole blood, taken in connection with sensitization to the hapten diphenylcyclopropenone (DPC). The sequence derives from a woman between 50 and 59 years old with alopecia areata. Some clones in this sample may be carry-over from other donors' samples. The chain combines TRBV5-1 with TRBJ2-7; D unresolved. In DNA, the CDR3 is TGCGCCAGCAGCTTGGATCCGGGCACCTACGAGCAGTACTTC. Translated, it gives CASSLDPGTYEQYF. The full variable domain, rest sourced from reference TRBV5-1 and TRBJ2-7, is KAGVTQTPRYLIKTRGQQVTLSCSPISGHRSVSWYQQTPGQGLQFLFEYFSETQRNKGNFPGRFSGRQFSNSRSEMNVSTLELGDSALYLCASSLDPGTYEQYFGPGTRLTVT.